The T cell receptor beta chain described here comes from a study of cytomegalovirus exposure and HLA in healthy donors. On this clone: Its antigen is unidentified.

V was trimmed by 5 bases and J by 4 bases, leaving 17 bases between them. The CDR3 is 15 amino acids. Germline V lookup: CDR1 PRHDT, CDR2 FYEKMQ (reference sequence). Primers: 60 Vbeta forward and 13 Jbeta reverse. Authors' processing steps: About 10 million shared chains were among approximately 80 million unique TCR beta chains counted in a later analysis. Measured with immunoSEQ multiplex PCR; TCRdb has only the in-frame clones, and not every one. V, J and clone size derive from that table, while D and trimming were established from the DNA sequence. The table has some 110,000 clones, around four fifths seen once. Overall study findings and caveats: Associated with cytomegalovirus, according to the listing, were around 160 TCR beta chains. A later analysis revealed that TCR association rates differed between HLA loci, peaking at DRB1 and bottoming out at HLA-C. In all likelihood, a cluster of highly shared sequence variants was a sequencing artifact.

The chain uses TRBV13 and TRBJ1-2, with D tentatively TRBD1 (5 bases). This clonotype was sampled from a man over 45 in good health and CMV-seronegative. Sequencing was carried out using PBMCs. This CDR3 is CASSRGDREAYGYTF. Written as DNA, the CDR3 is TGTGCCAGCAGCCGAGGAGACAGAGAAGCCTATGGCTACACCTTC.